The 26 T cell receptor beta chains reported below all come from one sample, sequenced in a study of T cells in Graves' hyperthyroidism and ophthalmopathy. What was amplified from RNA transcripts were TCR beta CDR3 regions. With the HTBI primer set, the TCR CDR3 went through a first round of RT-PCR. TCRdb re-derived calls from the multiplex PCR reads in MiXCR, one entry per CDR3 protein. The repertoire has hundreds of thousands of distinct CDR3 sequences, 13% to 15% of them found once; the top ten carry 9.5% to 13%. The sample comprised blood. The receptors derive from a woman younger than 35 with Graves' hyperthyroidism.

This clonotype showed up just a few times. The chain employs TRBV29-1 and TRBJ2-3, with 8 bases aligning to TRBD1. Trimming removed 6 bases from V and 3 bases from J; junction bases left unmatched: 2. The CDR3 runs 12 residues. From germline, CDR1 is SQVTM and CDR2 ANQGSEA. The CDR3, as DNA: TGCAGCGTCACAGGGGGAACAGATACGCAGTATTTT. This sequence encodes CSVTGGTDTQYF.

This clonotype was observed at least ten times. This chain joins TRBV5-6 and TRBJ2-7, with 7 positions matching TRBD2. Germline V lookup: CDR1 SGHDT, CDR2 YYEEEE. The CDR3 is made up of 16 amino acids. V gave up 4 bases and J gave up 2 bases; unmatched junction bases: 12. CDR3 protein: CASSGPRGEGTYEQYF. For the CDR3, the DNA is TGTGCCAGCAGCGGACCCCGAGGGGAGGGGACCTACGAGCAGTACTTC.

The V and J genes are TRBV3-1 and TRBJ2-7, with 11 bases lining up with TRBD2. This CDR3 comprises 18 residues. J gave up 2 bases and V 3 bases, and 12 bases lay outside the gene matches. The germline CDR1 and CDR2 sequences are LGHDT and YNNKEL (reference sequence). The CDR3 DNA reads as TGTGCCAGCAGCCAGGTGACTAGCGGGACCCCCCCACCCTACGAGCAGTACTTC. Amino acids: CASSQVTSGTPPPYEQYF.

This clonotype was seen ten or more times. The rearrangement links TRBV3-1 to TRBJ2-3; TRBD1 matches 11 bases. The CDR3 has 16 amino acids. V lost 2 bases, J lost 3 bases, and 4 bases stayed unmatched. In germline, CDR1 is LGHDT, CDR2 YNNKEL (reference sequence). CDR3 sequence: CASSQLGTGGTDTQYF. CDR3 DNA: TGTGCCAGCAGCCAACTGGGGACAGGGGGAACAGATACGCAGTATTTT.

V usage is TRBV4-1 and J usage is TRBJ2-5, with D possibly TRBD2 on 6 matching bases. Germline CDR1 and CDR2: MGHRA and YSYEKL. V lost 3 bases and J 1 base, leaving 12 bases between the germline ends. The CDR3 has 15 residues. The CDR3 DNA reads as TGCGCCAGCAGCCAGGTGACTAGAGGCCAAGAGACCCAGTACTTC. Translated, it gives CASSQVTRGQETQYF.

This clonotype was observed many times. The V call is TRBV20-1, the J call TRBJ2-3; 12 bases fit TRBD2. V lost 2 bases to trimming and J lost 0 bases; unmatched junction nucleotides: 9. CDR3 size: 18 residues. The germline CDR1 and CDR2 sequences are DFQATT and SNEGSKA (reference sequence). The CDR3 nucleotides read TGCAGTGCTAGACGGCTAGCGGGAGGGCCTTTAAGCACAGATACGCAGTATTTT. Translating it yields CSARRLAGGPLSTDTQYF.

This clonotype was recorded many times. The rearrangement joins TRBV10-2 to TRBJ2-2; 8 bases fit TRBD2. V lost 5 bases and J lost 3; bases outside the gene matches: 5. Germline-derived CDR1 and CDR2 are WSHSY and SAAADI. The CDR3 extends over 15 amino acids. Written as DNA, the CDR3 is TGCGCCAGCAGTTTAGCGGGAATACACACCGGGGAGCTGTTTTTT. Its protein is CASSLAGIHTGELFF.

This clonotype has a handful of counts. The J gene is TRBJ1-1, the V gene TRBV28; possibly TRBD1 for D (6 bases). From germline, CDR1 is MDHEN and CDR2 SYDVKM. Trimming left V 4 bases short and J 0 bases short, with 12 bases between. The CDR3 extends over 15 amino acids. The CDR3 bases are TGTGCCAGCAGTTCGATACAGGGCTTGAACACTGAAGCTTTCTTT. This gives the protein CASSSIQGLNTEAFF.

This clonotype was seen at least ten times. CDR3 nucleotide sequence: TGTGCCAGCAGTCTAACAGGGGCGCCTTATGGCTACACCTTC. Protein: CASSLTGAPYGYTF. The gene calls are TRBV28 and TRBJ1-2; TRBD1 agrees at 7 bases. The V gene's germline CDR1 is MDHEN and CDR2 SYDVKM. The CDR3 contains 14 residues. The V and J ends lost 5 bases and 5 bases, in that order; junction bases with no gene match: 8.

In its sample, this clonotype was seen many times. The chain uses TRBV3-1 and TRBJ2-1, with 8 bases that match TRBD2. CDR3 length: 15 amino acids. V lost 1 base, J lost 5 bases, and 4 bases stayed unmatched. Germline V gives CDR1 LGHDT, CDR2 YNNKEL (reference sequence). The CDR3 coding sequence is TGTGCCAGCAGCCAAGTCGGGACTAGGAACAATGAGCAGTTCTTC. Amino acid sequence: CASSQVGTRNNEQFF.

The rearrangement uses TRBV6-1 and TRBJ1-1, with TRBD1 identical over 7 bases. The CDR3 has 15 residues. CDR1 MNHNS and CDR2 SASEGT come from the germline V gene. After removal of 4 bases from V and 0 bases from J, the junction contained 5 bases not matched to a gene. The CDR3 nucleotides read TGTGCCAGCAGTGGGGACAGAAAAATGAACACTGAAGCTTTCTTT. Its protein is CASSGDRKMNTEAFF.

This clonotype showed up just a few times. J is TRBJ1-3 and V is TRBV5-1; D is unresolved. Germline CDR1 reads SGHRS; CDR2 reads YFSETQ. V lost 5 bases and J lost 2, with 14 bases in between. This CDR3 has 15 amino acids. The CDR3 nucleotides read TGCGCCAGCAGGACCGATGCGGCAACTGGAAACACCATATATTTT. Translation gives CASRTDAATGNTIYF.

This clonotype has a handful of counts. This sequence joins TRBV30 and TRBJ2-1; D is unresolved. Germline values: CDR1 GTSNPN, CDR2 SVGIG (reference sequence). This CDR3 region has 15 residues. V lost 0 bases to trimming and J lost 4 bases, with 13 bases between them. CDR3 loop: CAWSVRQPLYNEQFF. CDR3 bases: TGTGCCTGGAGTGTTAGACAACCGCTATACAATGAGCAGTTCTTC.

A few counts support this clonotype. V is TRBV11-2 and J is TRBJ2-1; TRBD2 aligns across 9 bases. Losses at the gene ends were 2 bases for V and 0 bases for J; bases not matched to a gene: 8. CDR3 length: 18 residues. In germline, CDR1 is SGHAT, CDR2 FQNNGV. In DNA, the CDR3 is TGTGCCAGCAGCTTAAAGGGACTAGCACTCAGCTCCTACAATGAGCAGTTCTTC. Protein sequence: CASSLKGLALSSYNEQFF.

DNA of the CDR3: TGTGCCAGCAGTCTCATTGGCGGGAGGGTGAATGAGCAGTTCTTC. It yields the protein CASSLIGGRVNEQFF. The chain uses TRBV2 and TRBJ2-1; the match to TRBD2 covers 9 bases. There are 15 residues in the CDR3. Germline-derived CDR1 and CDR2 are SNHLY and FYNNEI. V dropped 5 bases and J dropped 7; count of bases not matched to a gene: 9.

This clonotype was seen a handful of times. The chain couples TRBV15 to TRBJ1-2; D remains ambiguous. CDR1 LNHNV and CDR2 YYDKDF come from the germline V gene (reference sequence). This CDR3 comprises 13 residues. The V and J ends lost 0 bases and 2 bases respectively, with 4 bases between them. In nucleotides, the CDR3 is TGTGCCACCAGCAGAGACACAAACTATGGCTACACCTTC. It is translated as CATSRDTNYGYTF.

This clonotype was counted at least ten times. V and J are TRBV28 and TRBJ1-1, with D perhaps TRBD1 (6 bases). Trimming pared 7 bases from V and 10 bases from J, leaving 22 bases between. Germline V gene lookup returns CDR1 MDHEN and CDR2 SYDVKM. This CDR3 region has 14 residues. CDR3 nucleotides: TGTGCCAGCATCTTACAGGGAAGCGATCGTAGAGCTTTCTTT. Its translation: CASILQGSDRRAFF.

This clonotype has ten or more counts. J is TRBJ1-2 and V is TRBV18; D ambiguous. This CDR3 contains 15 residues. CDR1 KGHSH and CDR2 LQKENI come from the germline V gene. Trimming cost V 3 bases and J 0 bases, with 11 bases left between them. CDR3 nucleotide sequence: TGTGCCAGCTCACCGAGAACGGGAGCTAACTATGGCTACACCTTC. It translates to CASSPRTGANYGYTF.

The V and J genes are TRBV10-3 and TRBJ2-7, with 7 bases aligning to TRBD1. V lost 6 bases and J lost 0; bases outside the gene matches: 5. The CDR3 has 14 residues. Germline CDR1 ENHRY, CDR2 SYGVKD. For the CDR3, the DNA is TGTGCCATCAGCCAGACAGGGAGCTCCTACGAGCAGTACTTC. Protein product: CAISQTGSSYEQYF.

The V and J genes are TRBV6-1 and TRBJ2-2, with 9 nucleotides matching TRBD1. The CDR3 runs to 16 residues. In germline, CDR1 is MNHNS, CDR2 SASEGT. The junction had 14 bases not matched to a gene; V was cut back by 10 bases and J by 5 bases. The CDR3 reads CAISHNPGQGTGELFF. The CDR3 DNA reads as TGTGCCATCAGCCACAATCCGGGACAGGGTACCGGGGAGCTGTTTTTT.

This chain connects TRBV6-9 to TRBJ2-2; 7 bases map to TRBD1. Germline V gives CDR1 MNHGY, CDR2 SVAAGI. With V trimmed by 3 bases and J by 0 bases, 7 bases remained unmatched. The CDR3 has 17 amino acids. DNA for the CDR3: TGTGCCAGCAGTTACCCCACCGACAGGGCGAACACCGGGGAGCTGTTTTTT. Encoded protein: CASSYPTDRANTGELFF.

This clonotype was counted at least ten times. The chain links TRBV29-1 to TRBJ2-7; maybe TRBD1 (5 bases). CDR1 and CDR2 (germline): SQVTM, ANQGSEA. This CDR3 is built from 15 residues. The V end was cut by 4 bases, the J end by 2 bases, with 18 bases between. CDR3 sequence (DNA): TGCAGCGTTGTAGGGGCCCCCCCTAAGCCCTACGAGCAGTACTTC. The encoded protein is CSVVGAPPKPYEQYF.

The chain is built from TRBV7-2 and TRBJ1-4, with D perhaps TRBD1 (5 bases). Germline loops: CDR1 SGHTA, CDR2 FQGNSA. This CDR3 comprises 17 residues. V lost 3 bases, J lost 0 bases, and 14 bases lay in between. For the CDR3, the DNA is TGTGCCAGCAGCTTGTTTGAAGGGGTGGCAACTAATGAAAAACTGTTTTTT. Protein: CASSLFEGVATNEKLFF. The complete variable domain, with remaining parts taken from reference TRBV7-2 and TRBJ1-4, reads GAGVSQSPSNKVTEKGKDVELRCDPISGHTALYWYRQSLGQGLEFLIYFQGNSAPDKSGLPSDRFSAERTGGSVSTLTIQRTQQEDSAVYLCASSLFEGVATNEKLFFGSGTQLSVL.

The chain has TRBV24-1 and TRBJ2-1; 9 bases line up with TRBD2. There are 16 residues in the CDR3. Germline lookup yields CDR1 KGHDR and CDR2 SFDVKD. J gave up 7 bases and V 3 bases, and 9 bases lay outside the gene matches. The CDR3 region is CATSDAISGSGNEQFF. The CDR3 nucleotides read TGTGCCACCAGTGATGCCATTAGCGGGAGTGGAAATGAGCAGTTCTTC.

The genes are TRBV12-5 and TRBJ1-5; the D is unclear. Germline CDR1 LGHNT, CDR2 FRNRAP. V gave up 1 base and J gave up 15 bases, with 16 bases separating them. There are 13 residues in the CDR3. Written as DNA, the CDR3 is TGTGCTAGTGGTTTGGAGGGCAAGCCGTATCTGCATTTT. It is translated as CASGLEGKPYLHF.

In its sample, this clonotype was seen many times. The chain employs TRBV7-2 and TRBJ2-7, with D perhaps given as TRBD1 or TRBD2 (6 bases each). Germline V gene data show CDR1 as SGHTA and CDR2 as FQGNSA. The CDR3 consists of 14 residues. The V gene lost 0 bases and the J gene lost 3 bases, with 9 bases spanning the gap. The DNA for the CDR3 is TGTGCCAGCAGCTTAGCCCGGGGGCACTACGAGCAGTACTTC. It encodes CASSLARGHYEQYF.